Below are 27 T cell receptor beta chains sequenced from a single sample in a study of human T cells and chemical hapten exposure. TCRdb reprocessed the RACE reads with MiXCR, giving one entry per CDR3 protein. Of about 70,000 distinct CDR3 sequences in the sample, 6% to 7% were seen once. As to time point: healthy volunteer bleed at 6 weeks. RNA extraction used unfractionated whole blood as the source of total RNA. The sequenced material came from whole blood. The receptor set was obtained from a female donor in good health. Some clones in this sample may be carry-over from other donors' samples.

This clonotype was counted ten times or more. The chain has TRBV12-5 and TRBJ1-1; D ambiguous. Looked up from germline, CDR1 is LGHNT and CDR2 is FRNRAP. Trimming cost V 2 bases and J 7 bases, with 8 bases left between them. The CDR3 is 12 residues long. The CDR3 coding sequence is TGTGCTAGTGGTTTGAGTGGAAATGAAGCTTTCTTT. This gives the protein CASGLSGNEAFF.

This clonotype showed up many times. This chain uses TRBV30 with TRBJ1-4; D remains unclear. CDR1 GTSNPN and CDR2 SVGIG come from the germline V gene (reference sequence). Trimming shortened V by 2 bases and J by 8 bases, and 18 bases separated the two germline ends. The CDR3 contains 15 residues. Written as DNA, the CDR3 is TGTGCCTGGAGTACTCTCGGTCTCAAAACGGAAAAACTGTTTTTT. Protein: CAWSTLGLKTEKLFF.

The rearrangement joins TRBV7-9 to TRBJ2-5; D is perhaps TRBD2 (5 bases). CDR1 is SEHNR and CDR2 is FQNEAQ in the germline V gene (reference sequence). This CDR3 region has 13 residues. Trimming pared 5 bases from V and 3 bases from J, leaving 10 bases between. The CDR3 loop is CASSRAGEETQYF. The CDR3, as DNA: TGTGCCAGCAGCCGAGCCGGGGAAGAGACCCAGTACTTC.

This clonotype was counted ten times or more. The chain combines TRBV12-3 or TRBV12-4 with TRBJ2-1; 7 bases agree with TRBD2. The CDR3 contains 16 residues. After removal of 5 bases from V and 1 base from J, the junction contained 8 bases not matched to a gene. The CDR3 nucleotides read TGTGCCAGCAGTCCGGGGGGAGCGGGTTCCTACAATGAGCAGTTCTTC. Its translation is CASSPGGAGSYNEQFF.

The DNA for the CDR3 is TGTGCCACCAGCAGAGAGATCCCGACAGACGCCTATGGCTACACCTTC. Residues: CATSREIPTDAYGYTF. The chain recombines TRBV15 with TRBJ1-2, with a possible D match to TRBD1 (5 bases). Trimming took 0 bases from V and 4 from J, leaving 15 bases between them. Germline CDR1 LNHNV, CDR2 YYDKDF (reference sequence). The CDR3 sequence is 16 residues long.

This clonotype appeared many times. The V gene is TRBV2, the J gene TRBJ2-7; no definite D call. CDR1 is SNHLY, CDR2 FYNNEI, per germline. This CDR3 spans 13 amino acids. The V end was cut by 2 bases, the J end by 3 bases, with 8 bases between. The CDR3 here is CASSEPTNYEQYF. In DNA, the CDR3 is TGTGCCAGCAGTGAACCGACAAACTACGAGCAGTACTTC.

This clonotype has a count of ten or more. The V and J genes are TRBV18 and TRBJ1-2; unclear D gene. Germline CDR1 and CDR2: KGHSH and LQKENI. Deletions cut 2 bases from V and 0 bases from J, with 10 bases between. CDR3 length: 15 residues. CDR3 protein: CASSPEPVANYGYTF. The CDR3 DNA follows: TGTGCCAGCTCACCAGAGCCGGTAGCTAACTATGGCTACACCTTC.

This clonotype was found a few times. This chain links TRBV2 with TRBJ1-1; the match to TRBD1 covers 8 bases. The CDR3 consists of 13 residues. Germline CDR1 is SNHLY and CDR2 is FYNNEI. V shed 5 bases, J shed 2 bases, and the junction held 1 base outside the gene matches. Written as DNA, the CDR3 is TGTGCCAGCAGTCAGGGGGCTAACACTGAAGCTTTCTTT. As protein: CASSQGANTEAFF.

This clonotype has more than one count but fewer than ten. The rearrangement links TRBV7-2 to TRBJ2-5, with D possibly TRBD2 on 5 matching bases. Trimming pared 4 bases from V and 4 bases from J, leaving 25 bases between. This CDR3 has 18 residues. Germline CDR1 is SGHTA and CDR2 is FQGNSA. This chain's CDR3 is CASSSTNPQPYRGETQYF. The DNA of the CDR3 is TGTGCCAGCAGCTCGACCAATCCCCAACCGTACCGGGGAGAGACCCAGTACTTC.

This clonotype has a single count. CDR3 protein: CSVQAGGPGDTQYF. The CDR3 DNA reads TGCAGCGTTCAGGCGGGGGGCCCTGGGGATACGCAGTATTTT. The chain recombines TRBV29-1 with TRBJ2-3; TRBD2 aligns across 8 bases. This CDR3 has 14 amino acids. The J segment lost 6 bases and the V segment lost 5 bases, leaving 10 bases of the junction unmatched. Germline CDR1 and CDR2: SQVTM and ANQGSEA.

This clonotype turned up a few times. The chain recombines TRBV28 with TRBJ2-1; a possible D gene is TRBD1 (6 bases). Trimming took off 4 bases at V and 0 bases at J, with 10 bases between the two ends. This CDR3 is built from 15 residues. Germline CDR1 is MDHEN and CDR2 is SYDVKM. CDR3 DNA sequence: TGTGCCAGCAGTTACGGACAGAACTCCTACAATGAGCAGTTCTTC. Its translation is CASSYGQNSYNEQFF.

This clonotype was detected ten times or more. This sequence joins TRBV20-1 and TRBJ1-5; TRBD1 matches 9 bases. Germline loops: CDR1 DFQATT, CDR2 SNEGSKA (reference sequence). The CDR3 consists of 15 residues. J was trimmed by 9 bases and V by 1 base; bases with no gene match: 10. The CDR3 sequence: CSARVWDRAGAPQHF. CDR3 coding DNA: TGCAGTGCTAGAGTCTGGGACAGGGCCGGAGCGCCCCAGCATTTT.

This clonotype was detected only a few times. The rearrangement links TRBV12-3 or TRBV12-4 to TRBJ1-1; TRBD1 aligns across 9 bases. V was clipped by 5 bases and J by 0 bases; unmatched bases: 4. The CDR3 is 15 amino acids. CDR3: CASSTGGWMNTEAFF. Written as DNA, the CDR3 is TGTGCCAGCAGTACAGGGGGCTGGATGAACACTGAAGCTTTCTTT.

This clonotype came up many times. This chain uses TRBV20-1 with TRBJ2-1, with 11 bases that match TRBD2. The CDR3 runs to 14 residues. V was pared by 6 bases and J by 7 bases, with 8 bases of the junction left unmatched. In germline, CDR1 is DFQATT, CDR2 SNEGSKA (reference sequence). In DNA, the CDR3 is TGCAGTGCAACGGCTAGCGGGAGGTTTAATGAGCAGTTCTTC. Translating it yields CSATASGRFNEQFF.

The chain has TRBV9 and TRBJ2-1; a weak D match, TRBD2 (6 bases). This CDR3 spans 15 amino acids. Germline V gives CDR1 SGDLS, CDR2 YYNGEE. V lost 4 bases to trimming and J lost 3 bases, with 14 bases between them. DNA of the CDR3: TGTGCCAGCAGCCCAGCCGGCGGGGACTACAATGAGCAGTTCTTC. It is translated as CASSPAGGDYNEQFF.

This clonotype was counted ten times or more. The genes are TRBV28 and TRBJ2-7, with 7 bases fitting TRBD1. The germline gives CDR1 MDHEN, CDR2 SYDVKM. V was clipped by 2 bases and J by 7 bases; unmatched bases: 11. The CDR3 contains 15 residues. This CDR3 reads CASSLKLGGAEEQYF. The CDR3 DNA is TGTGCCAGCAGTTTAAAGCTAGGGGGCGCGGAAGAGCAGTACTTC.

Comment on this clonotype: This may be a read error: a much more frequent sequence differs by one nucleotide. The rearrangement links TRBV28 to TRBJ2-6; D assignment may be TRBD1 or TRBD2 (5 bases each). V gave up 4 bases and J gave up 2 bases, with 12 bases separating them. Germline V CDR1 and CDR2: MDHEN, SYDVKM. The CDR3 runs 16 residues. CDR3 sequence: CASSSPGTAGANVLTF. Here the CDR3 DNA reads TGTGCCAGCAGTTCCCCCGGGACGGCTGGGGCCAACGTCCTGACTTTC.

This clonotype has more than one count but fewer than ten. The chain's CDR3 is CASSQPRGDEQFF. The CDR3 DNA follows: TGCGCCAGCAGCCAACCCAGGGGAGATGAGCAGTTCTTC. The genes are TRBV4-3 and TRBJ2-1; D is perhaps TRBD1 (6 bases). Between the trimmed V and J ends, which lost 2 bases and 8 bases, there was a span of 10 bases. The CDR3 spans 13 residues. Per the germline V gene, CDR1 is LGHNA and CDR2 is YSLEER.

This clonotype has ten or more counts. The CDR3 sequence is CASSYSATGIQPQHF. The CDR3 DNA follows: TGTGCCAGCAGTTACTCAGCAACAGGGATTCAGCCCCAGCATTTT. The chain is built from TRBV6-5 and TRBJ1-5, with a tentative D call TRBD1 (6 bases). CDR3 size: 15 residues. Germline assignment: CDR1 MNHEY and CDR2 SVGAGI. V was shortened by 0 bases and J by 6 bases, with 12 bases between the two germline ends.

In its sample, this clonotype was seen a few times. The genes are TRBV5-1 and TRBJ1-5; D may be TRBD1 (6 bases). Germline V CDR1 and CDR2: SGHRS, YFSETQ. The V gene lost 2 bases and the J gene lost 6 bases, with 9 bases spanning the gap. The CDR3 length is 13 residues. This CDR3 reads CASSLKGGQPQHF. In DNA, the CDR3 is TGCGCCAGCAGCTTAAAGGGGGGTCAGCCCCAGCATTTT.

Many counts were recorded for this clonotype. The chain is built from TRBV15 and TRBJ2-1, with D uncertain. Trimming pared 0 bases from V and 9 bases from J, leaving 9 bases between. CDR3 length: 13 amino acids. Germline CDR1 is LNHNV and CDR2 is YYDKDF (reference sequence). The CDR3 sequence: CATSREDMGEQFF. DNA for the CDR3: TGTGCCACCAGCAGAGAAGACATGGGTGAGCAGTTCTTC.

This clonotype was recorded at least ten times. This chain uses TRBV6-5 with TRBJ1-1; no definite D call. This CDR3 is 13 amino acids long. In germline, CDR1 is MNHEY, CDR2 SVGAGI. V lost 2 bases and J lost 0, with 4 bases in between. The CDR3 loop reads CASSYRVNTEAFF. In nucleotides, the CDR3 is TGTGCCAGCAGTTACAGGGTGAACACTGAAGCTTTCTTT.

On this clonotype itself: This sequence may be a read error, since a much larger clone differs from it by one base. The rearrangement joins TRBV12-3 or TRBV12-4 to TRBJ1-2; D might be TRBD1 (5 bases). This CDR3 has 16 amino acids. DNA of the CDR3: TGTGCCAGCAGTTTAACGGGGACCGCTCCCCTCTATGGCTACAACTTC. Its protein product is CASSLTGTAPLYGYNF.

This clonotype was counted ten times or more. The CDR3 sequence is CASSPSGGGYEQYF. CDR3 DNA: TGTGCCAGCAGCCCGTCAGGGGGCGGCTACGAGCAGTACTTC. The chain recombines TRBV28 with TRBJ2-7, with TRBD1 matching 8 bases. This CDR3 spans 14 amino acids. Unmatched junction bases numbered 7, after V lost 6 bases and J lost 3 bases. CDR1 is MDHEN, CDR2 SYDVKM, per germline.

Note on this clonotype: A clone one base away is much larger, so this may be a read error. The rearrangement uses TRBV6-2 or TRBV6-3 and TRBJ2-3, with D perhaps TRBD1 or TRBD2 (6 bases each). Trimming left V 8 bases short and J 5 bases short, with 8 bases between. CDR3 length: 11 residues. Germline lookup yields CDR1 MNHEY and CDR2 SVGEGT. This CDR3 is CASGGLDTQYF. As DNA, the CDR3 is TGTGCCAGCGGGGGGCTAGATACGCAGTATTTT.

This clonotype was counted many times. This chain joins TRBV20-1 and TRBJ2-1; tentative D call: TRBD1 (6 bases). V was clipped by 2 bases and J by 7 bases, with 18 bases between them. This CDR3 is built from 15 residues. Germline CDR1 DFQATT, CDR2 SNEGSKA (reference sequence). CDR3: CSARKTGIPSNEQFF. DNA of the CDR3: TGCAGTGCTAGAAAAACAGGGATCCCCTCAAATGAGCAGTTCTTC.

CDR3 in amino acids: CASGTSGTDTQYF. The CDR3 nucleotides are TGTGCCAGCGGGACTAGCGGCACAGATACGCAGTATTTT. The rearrangement uses TRBV12-3 or TRBV12-4 and TRBJ2-3, with 10 bases fitting TRBD2. There are 13 residues in the CDR3. V lost 8 bases and J lost 1; bases outside the gene matches: 0.